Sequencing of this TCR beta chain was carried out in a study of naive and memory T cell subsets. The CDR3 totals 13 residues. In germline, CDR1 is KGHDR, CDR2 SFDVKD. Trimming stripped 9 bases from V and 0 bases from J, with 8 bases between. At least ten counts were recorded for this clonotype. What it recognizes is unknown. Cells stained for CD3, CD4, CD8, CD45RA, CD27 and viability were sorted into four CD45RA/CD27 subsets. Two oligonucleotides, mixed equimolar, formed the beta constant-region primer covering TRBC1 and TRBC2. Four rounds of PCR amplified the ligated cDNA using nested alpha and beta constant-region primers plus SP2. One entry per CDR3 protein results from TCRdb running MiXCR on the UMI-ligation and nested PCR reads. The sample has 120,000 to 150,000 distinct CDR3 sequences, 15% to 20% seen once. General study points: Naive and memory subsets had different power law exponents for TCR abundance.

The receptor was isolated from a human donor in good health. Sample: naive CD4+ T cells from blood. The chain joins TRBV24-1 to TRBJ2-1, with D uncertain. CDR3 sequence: CATQSSSYNEQFF. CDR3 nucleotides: TGTGCCACCCAGAGTAGCTCCTACAATGAGCAGTTCTTC.